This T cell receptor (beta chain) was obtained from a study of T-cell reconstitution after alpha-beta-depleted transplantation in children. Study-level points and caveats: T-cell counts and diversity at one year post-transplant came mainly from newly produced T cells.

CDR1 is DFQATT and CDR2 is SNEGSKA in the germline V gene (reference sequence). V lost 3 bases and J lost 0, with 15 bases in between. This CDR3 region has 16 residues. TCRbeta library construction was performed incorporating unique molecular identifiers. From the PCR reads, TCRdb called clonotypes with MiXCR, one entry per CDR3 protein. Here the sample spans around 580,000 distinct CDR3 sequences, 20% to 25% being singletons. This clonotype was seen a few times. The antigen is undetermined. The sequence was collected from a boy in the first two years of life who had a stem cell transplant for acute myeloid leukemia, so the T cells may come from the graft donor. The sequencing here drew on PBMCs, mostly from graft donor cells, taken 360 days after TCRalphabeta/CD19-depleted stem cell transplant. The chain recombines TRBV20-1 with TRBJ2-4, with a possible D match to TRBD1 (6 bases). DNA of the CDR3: TGCAGTGCTAGGGGGGCAGGAACCCTAGCCAAAAACATTCAGTACTTC. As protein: CSARGAGTLAKNIQYF.